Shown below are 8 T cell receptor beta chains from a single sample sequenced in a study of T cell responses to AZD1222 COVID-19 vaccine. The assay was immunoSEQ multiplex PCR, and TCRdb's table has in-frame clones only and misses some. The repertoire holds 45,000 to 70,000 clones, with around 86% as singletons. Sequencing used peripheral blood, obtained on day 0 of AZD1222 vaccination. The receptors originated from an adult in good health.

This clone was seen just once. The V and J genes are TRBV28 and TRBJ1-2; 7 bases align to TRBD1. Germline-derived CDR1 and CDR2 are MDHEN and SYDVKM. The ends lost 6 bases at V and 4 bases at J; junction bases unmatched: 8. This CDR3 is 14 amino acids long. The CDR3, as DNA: TGTGCCAGCAGATGGACAGGAGATTTCTATGGCTACACCTTC. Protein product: CASRWTGDFYGYTF.

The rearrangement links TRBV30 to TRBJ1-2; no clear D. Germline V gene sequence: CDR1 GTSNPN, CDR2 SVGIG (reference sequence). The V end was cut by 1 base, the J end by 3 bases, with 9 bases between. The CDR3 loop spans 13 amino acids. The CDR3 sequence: CAWSGPWDYGYTF. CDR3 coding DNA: TGTGCCTGGAGTGGCCCATGGGACTATGGCTACACCTTC. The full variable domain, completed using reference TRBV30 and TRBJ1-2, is SQTIHQWPATLVQPVGSPLSLECTVEGTSNPNLYWYRQAAGRGLQLLFYSVGIGQISSEVPQNLSASRPQDRQFILSSKKLLLSDSGFYLCAWSGPWDYGYTFGSGTRLTVV.

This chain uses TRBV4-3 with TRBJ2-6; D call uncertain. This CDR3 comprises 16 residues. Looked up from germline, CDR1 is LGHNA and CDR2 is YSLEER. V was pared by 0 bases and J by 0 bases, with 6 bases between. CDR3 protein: CASSQDVLSGANVLTF. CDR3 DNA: TGCGCCAGCAGCCAAGATGTGCTCTCTGGGGCCAACGTCCTGACTTTC.

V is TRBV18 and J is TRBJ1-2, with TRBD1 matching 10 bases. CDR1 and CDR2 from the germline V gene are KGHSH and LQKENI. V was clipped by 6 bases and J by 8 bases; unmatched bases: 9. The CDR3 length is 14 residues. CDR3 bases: TGTGCCAGCTCCCAGACAGGGGGCCAAACAGGCTACACCTTC. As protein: CASSQTGGQTGYTF.

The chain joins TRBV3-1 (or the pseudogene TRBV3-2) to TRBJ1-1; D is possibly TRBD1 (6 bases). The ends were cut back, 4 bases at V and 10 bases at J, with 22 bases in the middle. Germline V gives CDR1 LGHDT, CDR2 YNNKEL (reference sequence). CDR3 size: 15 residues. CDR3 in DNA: TGTGCCAGCAGCCCCGATTCGACGGGTAGGGGGGTAGCTTTCTTT. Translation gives CASSPDSTGRGVAFF.

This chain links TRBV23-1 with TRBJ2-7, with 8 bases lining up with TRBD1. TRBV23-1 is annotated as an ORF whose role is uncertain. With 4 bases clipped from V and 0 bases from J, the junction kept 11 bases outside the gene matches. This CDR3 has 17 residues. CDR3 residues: CASSPRPGQGVSYEQYF. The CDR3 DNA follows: TGCGCCAGCAGTCCAAGGCCTGGACAGGGAGTCTCCTACGAGCAGTACTTC.

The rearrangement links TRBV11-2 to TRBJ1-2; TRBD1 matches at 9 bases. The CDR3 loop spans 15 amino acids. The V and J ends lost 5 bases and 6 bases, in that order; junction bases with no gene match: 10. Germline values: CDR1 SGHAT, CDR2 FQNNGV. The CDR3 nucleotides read TGTGCCAGCAGCCCCTTGACAGGGGGTGTGGATGGCTACACCTTC. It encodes CASSPLTGGVDGYTF.

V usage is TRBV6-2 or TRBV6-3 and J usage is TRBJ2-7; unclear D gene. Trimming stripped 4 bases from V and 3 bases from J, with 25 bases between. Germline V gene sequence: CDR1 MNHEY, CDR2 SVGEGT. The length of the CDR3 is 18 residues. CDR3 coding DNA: TGTGCCAGCAGTTTTACCCCCCGCCGACACCCCCCGGACTACGAGCAGTACTTC. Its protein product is CASSFTPRRHPPDYEQYF.